A selection of T cell receptor beta chains follows, all from one sample in a study of post-analysis software for immune sequencing data. One entry per CDR3 protein, called by TCRdb with MiXCR from the PCR reads. The sample includes around 200,000 distinct CDR3 sequences, approximately 28% of them seen just once. The sequenced sample was blood. The receptors come from a girl aged 2-17 years with multiple sclerosis. Each CDR3 is given with its conserved first and last residue. The D gene is left open where the match is weak.

V gene,D gene,CDR3 protein
TRBV29-1,NA,CSVGARVRNTEAFF
TRBV15,NA,CATSRPGEGRYSNLPQHF
TRBV6-1,TRBD1,CASSGTGGTGYKQYF
TRBV24-1,TRBD2,CATSDLLAGNSYDEQFF
TRBV10-1,NA,CASSAGTGTLNEQFF
TRBV5-5,NA,CASSLGLGQFF
TRBV7-2,TRBD1,CASSFLDRAYGCTF
TRBV30,NA,CAWARGYYEQYF
TRBV20-1,TRBD1,CSAKGQGYNSPLHF
TRBV27,TRBD2,CASTSGGGLVGEQFF
TRBV15,NA,CATSRDSGATYLRETQYF
TRBV7-9,NA,CASSLRAFRDEQYF
TRBV6-1,TRBD2,CASRGLAGVLDTDTQYF
TRBV5-1,TRBD1,CASSLATGRSYTF
TRBV10-3,NA,CAIRESTANEKLFF
TRBV20-1,NA,CSARARGAGQPQHF
TRBV9,NA,CASSVLETDTQYF